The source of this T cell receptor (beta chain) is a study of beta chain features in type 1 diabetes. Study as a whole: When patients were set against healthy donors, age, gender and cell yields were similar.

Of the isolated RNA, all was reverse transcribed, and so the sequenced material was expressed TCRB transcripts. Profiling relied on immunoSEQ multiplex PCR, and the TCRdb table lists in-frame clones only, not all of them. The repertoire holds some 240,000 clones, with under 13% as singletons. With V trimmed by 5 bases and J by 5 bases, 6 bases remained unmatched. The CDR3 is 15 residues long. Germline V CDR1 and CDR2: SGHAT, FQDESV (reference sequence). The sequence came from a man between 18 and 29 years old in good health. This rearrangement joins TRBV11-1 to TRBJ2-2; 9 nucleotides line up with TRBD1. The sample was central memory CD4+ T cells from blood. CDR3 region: CASSGRTGETGELFF. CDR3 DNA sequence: TGTGCCAGCAGCGGTCGGACAGGGGAGACCGGGGAGCTGTTTTTT.